Sequencing of this T cell receptor beta chain was carried out in a study of PD-L1 blockade in urothelial cancer. Study-wide context: Patients began atezolizumab, 1,200 mg intravenously every 3 weeks, around 2014. A median blood sample held approximately 150,000 T cells and tens of thousands of unique TCRs.

V gave up 3 bases and J gave up 0 bases, with 8 bases separating them. CDR3 length equals 14 residues. The germline V gene has CDR1 SNHLY and CDR2 FYNNEI. Time point noted: pretreatment peripheral blood. Synthetic analogs of TCR templates were spiked into every PCR. The data were produced by immunoSEQ multiplex PCR, yet TCRdb's version contains in-frame clones alone and is incomplete. This sample has 50,000 to 65,000 clones, with 81% found just once. The sequence was obtained from a man between 65 and 85 years old with urothelial cancer. The sample was PBMCs, taken around atezolizumab (anti-PD-L1) treatment. The chain uses TRBV2 and TRBJ2-5; D might be TRBD2 (5 bases). The CDR3 DNA reads as TGTGCCAGCAGTGACTATAGCGACCAAGAGACCCAGTACTTC. The encoded protein is CASSDYSDQETQYF.